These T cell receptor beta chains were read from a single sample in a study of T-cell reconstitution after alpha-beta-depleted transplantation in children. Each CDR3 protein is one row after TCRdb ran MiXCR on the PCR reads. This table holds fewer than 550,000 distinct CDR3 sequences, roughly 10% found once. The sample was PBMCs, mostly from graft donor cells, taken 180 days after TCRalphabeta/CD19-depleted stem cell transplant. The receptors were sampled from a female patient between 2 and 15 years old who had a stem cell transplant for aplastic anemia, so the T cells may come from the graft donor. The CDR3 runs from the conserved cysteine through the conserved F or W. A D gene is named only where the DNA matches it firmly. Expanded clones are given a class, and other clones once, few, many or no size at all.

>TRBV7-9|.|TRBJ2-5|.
TGTGCCAGCAGCTTAGTAGAGAGGAGGCAAGAGACCCAGTACTTC
CASSLVERRQETQYF
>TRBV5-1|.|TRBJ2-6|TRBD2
TGCGCCAGCAGCTTGCCAACCGGGACTAGCGCTGGGGCCAACGTCCTGACTTTC
CASSLPTGTSAGANVLTF
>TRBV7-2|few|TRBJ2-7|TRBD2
TGTGCCAGCAGCTTATACCTAGCGGGAGGGTCCTACGAGCAGTACTTC
CASSLYLAGGSYEQYF
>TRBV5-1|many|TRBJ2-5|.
TGCGCCAGCAGCTTGTCACCAGGGAAAGAGACCCAGTACTTC
CASSLSPGKETQYF
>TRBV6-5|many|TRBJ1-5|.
TGTGCCAGCAGTTATGACAGAAAGAATCAGCCCCAGCATTTT
CASSYDRKNQPQHF
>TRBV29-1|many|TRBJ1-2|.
TGCAGCGTTGGACAGATCACTAACTATGGCTACACCTTC
CSVGQITNYGYTF
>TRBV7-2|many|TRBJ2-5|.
TGTGCCAGCAGCTTAGTTGCCGGGATTCGACAAGAGACCCAGTACTTC
CASSLVAGIRQETQYF
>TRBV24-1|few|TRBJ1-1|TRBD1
TGTGCCACACAACCGGGACAGCGCGGACTGAACACTGAAGCTTTCTTT
CATQPGQRGLNTEAFF
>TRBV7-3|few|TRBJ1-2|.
TGTGCCAGCAGCTTGGACAGAACGTATGGCTACACCTTC
CASSLDRTYGYTF
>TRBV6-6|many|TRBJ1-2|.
TGTGCCAGCAGGGCAGTCGGCTACACCTTC
CASRAVGYTF
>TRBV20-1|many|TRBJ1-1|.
TGCAGTGCGGCTACCGACGGCGGGGAAGCTTTCTTT
CSAATDGGEAFF
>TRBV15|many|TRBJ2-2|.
TGTGCCACCAGCAGAGATCACAGGTCGAACACCGGGGAGCTGTTTTTT
CATSRDHRSNTGELFF
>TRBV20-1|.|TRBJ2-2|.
TGCAGTGCTAGAGTTCCCCAGGGGACCGGGGAGCTGTTTTTT
CSARVPQGTGELFF
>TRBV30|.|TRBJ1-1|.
TGTGCCTGGATCTCCTGGGGCAGGAAATCTGAAGCTTTCTTT
CAWISWGRKSEAFF
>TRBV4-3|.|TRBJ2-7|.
TGCGCCAGCAGCCAAGAGTACGGCTACGAGCAGTACTTC
CASSQEYGYEQYF
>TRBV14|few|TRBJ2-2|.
TGTGCCAGCAGCCTTGGGGCAGGGTGGACCGGGGAGCTGTTTTTT
CASSLGAGWTGELFF
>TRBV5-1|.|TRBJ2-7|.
TGCGCCAGCAGCTCGACGGCGGACTACGAGCAGTACTTC
CASSSTADYEQYF
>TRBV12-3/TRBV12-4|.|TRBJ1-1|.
TGTGCCAGCAGTTTATGGGAATCCCACACTGAAGCTTTCTTT
CASSLWESHTEAFF
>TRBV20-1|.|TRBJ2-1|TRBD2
TGCAGTGCTAGAGACAGGACAGGGTTTGGACTAGCGGGAGGTGCCCGTCATGAGCAGTTCTTC
CSARDRTGFGLAGGARHEQFF
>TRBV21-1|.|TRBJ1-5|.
TGTGCCAGCAGCAAACGGTGGCGGCCAAATCAGCCCCAGCATTTT
CASSKRWRPNQPQHF
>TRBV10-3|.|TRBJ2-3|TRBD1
TGTGCCATCAGTGAGCAACCTAGGACAGGGAAAACAGATACGCAGTATTTT
CAISEQPRTGKTDTQYF
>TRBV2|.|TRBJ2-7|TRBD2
TGTGCCAGCAGTGTAGAGACTAGCGGGCCCCACGAGCAGTACTTC
CASSVETSGPHEQYF
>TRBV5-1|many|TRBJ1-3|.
TGCGCCAGCAGCTTGGGACCGACGTACTCTGGAAACACCATATATTTT
CASSLGPTYSGNTIYF
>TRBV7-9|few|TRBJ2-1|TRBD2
TGTGCCAGCAGCTTAGTGTTCACTGGTGTAGCGGGATACTCCTACAATGAGCAGTTCTTC
CASSLVFTGVAGYSYNEQFF
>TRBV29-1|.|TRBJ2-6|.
TGCAGCGTTGGACGGATTACTTCTGGGGCCAACGTCCTGACTTTC
CSVGRITSGANVLTF
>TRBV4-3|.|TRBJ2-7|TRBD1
TGCGCCAGCAGCCACCTCGCCGGGACAGACTCCTACGAGCAGTACTTC
CASSHLAGTDSYEQYF
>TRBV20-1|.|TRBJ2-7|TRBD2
TGCAGTGCCCCCTCAGCGGGAGTCGCTTACGAGCAGTACTTC
CSAPSAGVAYEQYF
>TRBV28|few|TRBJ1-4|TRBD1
TGTGCCAGCAGTTTACCAGGGGGCAGAACTAATGAAAAACTGTTTTTT
CASSLPGGRTNEKLFF
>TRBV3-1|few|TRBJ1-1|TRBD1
TGTGCCAGCAGCCAAGCAGGGGGTCTGGCTGAAGCTTTCTTT
CASSQAGGLAEAFF
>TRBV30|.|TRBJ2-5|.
TGTGCCTTGGAGGGGCGCAGGGAGACCCAGTACTTC
CALEGRRETQYF
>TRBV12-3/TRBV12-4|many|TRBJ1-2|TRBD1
TGTGCCAGCAGTTCCTCCGGGACAGGGACATATGGCTACACCTTC
CASSSSGTGTYGYTF
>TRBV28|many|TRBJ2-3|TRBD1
TGTGCCAGCAGGATGACAGGGGGCACAGATACGCAGTATTTT
CASRMTGGTDTQYF
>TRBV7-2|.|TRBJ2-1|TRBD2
TGTGCCAGCAGCGCAACACTAGCGGCACAGGTTGGGTTCTTC
CASSATLAAQVGFF
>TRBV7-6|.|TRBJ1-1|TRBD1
TGTGCCAGCAGCTTCAACGCGGAGGGGGCGAACACTGAAGCTTTCTTT
CASSFNAEGANTEAFF
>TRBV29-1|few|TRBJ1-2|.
TGCAGCGTTGAAGATCGAGGGCTGGGGTATGGCTACACCTTC
CSVEDRGLGYGYTF
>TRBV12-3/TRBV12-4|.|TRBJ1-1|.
TGTGCCACCGAGGTCGTCGGGGCGGACACTGAAGCTTTCTTT
CATEVVGADTEAFF
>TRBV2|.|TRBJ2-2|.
TGTGCCAGCAGTGATGTAACGGGCACCACCGGGGAGCTGTTTTTT
CASSDVTGTTGELFF
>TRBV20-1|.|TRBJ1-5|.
TGCAGTGCTAGAGATTCTGGGGAATGGTCCAATCAGCCCCAGCATTTT
CSARDSGEWSNQPQHF
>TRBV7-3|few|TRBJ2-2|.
TGTGCCAGCAGCCTCGAGAGAGGCACCGGGGAGCTGTTTTTT
CASSLERGTGELFF
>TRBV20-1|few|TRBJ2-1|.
TGCAGTGCTAGGGGCCCCCCCTTTAGCTCCTACAATGAGCAGTTCTTC
CSARGPPFSSYNEQFF
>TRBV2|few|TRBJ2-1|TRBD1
TGTGCCAGCAAGCCTACAGGGGGCGGCTACAATGAGCAGTTCTTC
CASKPTGGGYNEQFF
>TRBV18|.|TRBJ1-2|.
TGTGCCAGCTCACCACCAAGCCGAAACTATGGCTACACCTTC
CASSPPSRNYGYTF
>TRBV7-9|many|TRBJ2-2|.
TGTGCCACCAAGCTCCACTCAGCGAACACCGGGGAGCTGTTTTTT
CATKLHSANTGELFF
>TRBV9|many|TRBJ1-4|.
TGTGCCAGCAGCGGCCAGGGCGTTACTAATGAAAAACTGTTTTTT
CASSGQGVTNEKLFF
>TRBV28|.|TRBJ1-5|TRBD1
TGTGCCAGCAGTCACCAACGGGACAGGGTCAATCAGCCCCAGCATTTT
CASSHQRDRVNQPQHF